Presented here are 15 T cell receptor beta chains from one specimen sequenced in a study of PD-1 blockade in classical Hodgkin lymphoma. The data were produced by immunoSEQ multiplex PCR, yet TCRdb's version contains in-frame clones alone and is incomplete. Among around 24,000 clones listed, roughly four fifths were seen once. Time point defined: cycle 4 day 1 (C4D1), after five to seven weeks of nivolumab. Relapses following autologous stem cell transplantation were seen in all patients, with brentuximab vedotin exposure varying. Sequencing was performed on peripheral blood mononuclear cells (PBMCs), taken before the fourth cycle of nivolumab. These receptor sequences come from a human donor with classical Hodgkin lymphoma.

This chain connects TRBV28 to TRBJ2-7, with D possibly called TRBD1 or TRBD2 (5 bases each). Trimming pared 3 bases from V and 2 bases from J, leaving 11 bases between. In germline, CDR1 is MDHEN, CDR2 SYDVKM. The CDR3 extends over 14 amino acids. The CDR3 protein is CASSFKGDAYEQYF. Written as DNA, the CDR3 is TGTGCCAGCAGTTTCAAAGGGGACGCCTACGAGCAGTACTTC.

The chain uses TRBV6-5 and TRBJ2-5, with a possible D match to TRBD1 (6 bases). Per germline, CDR1 MNHEY and CDR2 SVGAGI. The CDR3 totals 14 residues. Trimming shortened V by 0 bases and J by 5 bases, and 10 bases separated the two germline ends. CDR3 DNA: TGTGCCAGCAGTTACTCGACAGGTGGGGAGACCCAGTACTTC. It encodes CASSYSTGGETQYF.

This chain joins TRBV10-3 and TRBJ1-5; TRBD1 is a possible D gene (6 bases). CDR3 length equals 13 residues. V was clipped by 5 bases and J by 6 bases, with 11 bases between them. Germline CDR1 and CDR2: ENHRY and SYGVKD. CDR3 amino acids: CAISILQGQPQHF. CDR3 bases: TGTGCCATCAGTATCCTACAGGGTCAGCCCCAGCATTTT.

The gene calls are TRBV28 and TRBJ1-5; possible D gene TRBD1, 5 bases. Germline V gives CDR1 MDHEN, CDR2 SYDVKM. The ends were cut back, 11 bases at V and 7 bases at J, with 27 bases in the middle. The CDR3 consists of 16 residues. CDR3 nucleotides: TGTGCCGCTAGAAACGGGGGGGGTGGATACCGCCAGCCCCAGCATTTT. It codes for CAARNGGGGYRQPQHF.

The chain uses TRBV19 and TRBJ2-3; D gene ambiguous. This CDR3 has 14 amino acids. V lost 6 bases, J lost 4 bases, and 14 bases lay in between. Germline CDR1 LNHDA, CDR2 SQIVND (reference sequence). The CDR3 loop reads CASSLSVTADTQYF. In nucleotides, the CDR3 is TGTGCCAGTAGCCTTTCGGTAACAGCAGATACGCAGTATTTT.

The chain uses TRBV7-2 and TRBJ2-4, with 9 bases lining up with TRBD2. V was clipped by 2 bases and J by 4 bases; unmatched bases: 15. CDR1 is SGHTA, CDR2 FQGNSA, per germline. The CDR3 is 19 amino acids. The CDR3 DNA sequence: TGTGCCAGCAGCTTAAAAGTCGGGTTGCGGGAGGGCCTAAAAAACATTCAGTACTTC. Amino acid sequence: CASSLKVGLREGLKNIQYF.

This clone was picked up one time. The chain is built from TRBV18 and TRBJ1-3; D perhaps matches TRBD1 (6 bases). CDR1 and CDR2 (germline): KGHSH, LQKENI. CDR3 size: 17 residues. V was shortened by 0 bases and J by 0 bases, with 12 bases between the two germline ends. The CDR3 coding sequence is TGTGCCAGCTCACCACCTCAGGGGCCTGACTCTGGAAACACCATATATTTT. Its protein is CASSPPQGPDSGNTIYF.

The count of this clone is one. V and J are TRBV10-1 and TRBJ2-3; D is undetermined. The CDR3 runs to 15 residues. Trimming left V 5 bases short and J 1 base short, with 13 bases between. From germline, CDR1 is WNHNN and CDR2 SYGVQD (reference sequence). This CDR3 is CASSTGPGGTDTQYF. The CDR3 DNA sequence: TGCGCCAGCAGTACTGGTCCGGGCGGCACAGATACGCAGTATTTT.

On this clone itself: Relative to the germline gene, one junction end is altered; a read error may explain this. The chain uses TRBV6-1 and TRBJ1-2, with 9 bases fitting TRBD1. The length of the CDR3 is 16 residues. Germline CDR1 MNHNS, CDR2 SASEGT. CDR3 sequence reads: CATSDFRGTGSYGYTF. The CDR3 DNA reads TGTGCCACCAGTGATTTCCGGGGGACAGGGAGCTATGGCTACACCTTC.

This clone occurred a few times. The chain carries TRBV5-1 and TRBJ2-1, with 10 bases lining up with TRBD2. The CDR3 runs to 16 residues. J gave up 5 bases and V 3 bases, and 8 bases lay outside the gene matches. The germline CDR1 and CDR2 sequences are SGHRS and YFSETQ. Written as DNA, the CDR3 is TGCGCCAGCAGCTCAAGGATTAGCGGGGGGAACAATGAGCAGTTCTTC. Amino acid sequence: CASSSRISGGNNEQFF.

The J gene is TRBJ2-1, the V gene TRBV5-3; the match to TRBD2 covers 8 bases. TRBV5-3 belongs to the ORF category, with a function that is uncertain. V dropped 4 bases and J dropped 5; count of bases not matched to a gene: 5. This CDR3 is 14 amino acids long. The CDR3 DNA is TGTGCCAGAAGCATGGCGGGGGGTAACAATGAGCAGTTCTTC. Its protein product is CARSMAGGNNEQFF.

The chain couples TRBV5-1 to TRBJ2-7; D is ambiguous. V lost 4 bases to trimming and J lost 0 bases, with 8 bases between them. CDR3 size: 13 residues. The germline V gene encodes CDR1 SGHRS and CDR2 YFSETQ. This CDR3 reads CASSQAPSYEQYF. The CDR3 bases are TGCGCCAGCAGCCAAGCACCCTCCTACGAGCAGTACTTC.

The chain recombines TRBV27 with TRBJ2-1; D may correspond to TRBD1 or TRBD2 (5 bases each). Trimming took 5 bases from V and 5 from J, leaving 13 bases between them. There are 14 residues in the CDR3. Germline V gene data show CDR1 as MNHEY and CDR2 as SMNVEV (reference sequence). CDR3 sequence (DNA): TGTGCCAGCAGTCCCTGGGACGGAGACAATGAGCAGTTCTTC. Protein product: CASSPWDGDNEQFF.

The J gene is TRBJ1-5, the V gene TRBV2; D gene unclear. CDR3 size: 12 residues. Trimming removed 5 bases from V and 7 bases from J, with 9 bases in between. CDR1 and CDR2 from the germline V gene are SNHLY and FYNNEI. CDR3 region: CASSLPLQPQHF. The CDR3 DNA follows: TGTGCCAGCAGTCTTCCACTCCAGCCCCAGCATTTT.

The chain employs TRBV14 and TRBJ2-6, with 7 bases identical to TRBD2. Germline V gene sequence: CDR1 SGHDN, CDR2 FVKESK. Unmatched junction bases numbered 19, after V lost 2 bases and J lost 0 bases. The CDR3 loop spans 22 amino acids. The CDR3 region is CASSQFLMRESPKSSGANVLTF. Written as DNA, the CDR3 is TGTGCCAGCAGCCAATTCTTAATGCGGGAGAGTCCCAAGAGCTCTGGGGCCAACGTCCTGACTTTC. The full variable domain, completed using reference TRBV14 and TRBJ2-6, is EAGVTQFPSHSVIEKGQTVTLRCDPISGHDNLYWYRRVMGKEIKFLLHFVKESKQDESGMPNNRFLAERTGGTYSTLKVQPAELEDSGVYFCASSQFLMRESPKSSGANVLTFGAGSRLTVL.